This TCR beta chain is drawn from a study of T-cell reconstitution after alpha-beta-depleted transplantation in children. The library targeted TCRbeta and was prepared with unique molecular identifiers. MiXCR was run by TCRdb on the PCR reads, yielding one entry per CDR3 protein. The table has a few hundred thousand distinct CDR3 sequences, 9.7% seen once. This clonotype came up many times. The germline V and J ends were trimmed by 3 bases and 2 bases, with 25 bases remaining between them. Germline lookup yields CDR1 SGHAT and CDR2 FQNNGV. CDR3 length: 19 amino acids. The source was PBMCs from the stem cell graft donor, collected from the stem cell graft. The sequence derives from a human donor who donated a stem cell graft to a child with SCID. The chain combines TRBV11-2 with TRBJ2-5; the D is unclear. CDR3 amino acids: CASSFILDSAGRRQETQYF. CDR3 DNA: TGTGCCAGCAGCTTTATCCTAGATAGTGCAGGTCGACGGCAAGAGACCCAGTACTTC.